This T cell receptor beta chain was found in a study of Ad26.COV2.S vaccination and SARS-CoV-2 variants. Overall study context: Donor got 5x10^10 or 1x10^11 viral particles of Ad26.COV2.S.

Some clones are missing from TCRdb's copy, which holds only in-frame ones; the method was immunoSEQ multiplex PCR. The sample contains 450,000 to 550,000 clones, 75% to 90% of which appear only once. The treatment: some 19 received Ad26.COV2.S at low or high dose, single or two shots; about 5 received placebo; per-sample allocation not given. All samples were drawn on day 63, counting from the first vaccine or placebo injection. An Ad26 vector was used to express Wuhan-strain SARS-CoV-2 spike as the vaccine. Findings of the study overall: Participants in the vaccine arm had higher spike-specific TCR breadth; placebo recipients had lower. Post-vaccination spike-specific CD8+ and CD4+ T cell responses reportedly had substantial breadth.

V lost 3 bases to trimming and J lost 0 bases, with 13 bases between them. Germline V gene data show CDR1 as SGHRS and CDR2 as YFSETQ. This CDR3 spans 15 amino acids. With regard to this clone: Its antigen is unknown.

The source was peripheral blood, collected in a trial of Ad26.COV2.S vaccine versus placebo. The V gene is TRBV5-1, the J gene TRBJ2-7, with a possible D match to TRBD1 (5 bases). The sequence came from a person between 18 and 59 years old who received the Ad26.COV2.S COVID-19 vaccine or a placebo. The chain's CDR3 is CASSSPGAVSYEQYF. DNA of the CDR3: TGCGCCAGCAGCTCCCCTGGGGCCGTCTCCTACGAGCAGTACTTC.